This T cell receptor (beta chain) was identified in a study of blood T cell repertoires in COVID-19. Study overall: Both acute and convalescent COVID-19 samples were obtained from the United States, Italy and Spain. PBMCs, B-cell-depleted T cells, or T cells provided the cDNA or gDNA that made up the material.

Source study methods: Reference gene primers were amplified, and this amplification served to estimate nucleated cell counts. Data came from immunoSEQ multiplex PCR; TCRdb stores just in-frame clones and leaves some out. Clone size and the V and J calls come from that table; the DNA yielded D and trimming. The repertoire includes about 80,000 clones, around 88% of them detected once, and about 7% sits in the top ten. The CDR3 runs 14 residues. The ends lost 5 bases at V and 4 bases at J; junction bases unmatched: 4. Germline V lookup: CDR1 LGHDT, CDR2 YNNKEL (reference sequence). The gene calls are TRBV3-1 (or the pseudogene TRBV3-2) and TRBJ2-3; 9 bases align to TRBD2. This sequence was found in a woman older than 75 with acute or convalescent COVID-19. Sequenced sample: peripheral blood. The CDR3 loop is CASSASGAADTQYF. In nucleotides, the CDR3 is TGTGCCAGCAGCGCTAGCGGGGCAGCAGATACGCAGTATTTT.